This TCR beta chain was captured by sequencing in a study of low-dose radiotherapy and immunotherapy resistance in tumors. About the study: Cohort 2 received 1 Gy per fraction every two weeks, totaling 13 Gy over 26 weeks. Starting cycle 1 day 1, oral aspirin 300 mg was given daily for four cycles.

Indicated time point: after trial treatment. Treatment described: LDRT plus nivolumab, ipilimumab, low-dose cyclophosphamide and aspirin (RACIN trial). Donors, who were enrolled in a single-arm phase I dose-escalation trial, received nivolumab, ipilimumab, aspirin, low-dose cyclophosphamide and low-dose radiotherapy. With TRAV- and TRBV-specific primers, first-strand cDNA was made, covering the alpha and beta chains. TCR amplification used 15 to 20 PCR cycles, a constant-region primer and a V-primer adapter. Amplifying the isolated mRNA was done by in vitro transcription. A single record per CDR3 protein comes from TCRdb applying MiXCR to the reads. The data hold 60,000 or so distinct CDR3 sequences, with 20% to 25% observed a single time. Germline V CDR1 and CDR2: MNHEY, SVGEGT. The V end was cut by 5 bases, the J end by 7 bases, with 14 bases between. The CDR3 contains 13 residues. This clonotype was picked up many times.

This sequence was found in a male donor with prostate cancer. The starting material was PBMCs, obtained after low-dose radiotherapy plus immunotherapy. The chain is built from TRBV6-2 or TRBV6-3 and TRBJ1-1; D gene ambiguous. This CDR3 reads CASSRLGRLEAFF. The CDR3 nucleotides are TGTGCCAGCAGTCGCCTTGGACGGCTTGAAGCTTTCTTT.